One sample yielded the 29 T cell receptor beta chains listed below, sequenced in a study of naive and memory T cell subsets (dated by TCRdb to about 2017). Libraries were made using 5' RACE. The sequencing machine was an Illumina MiSeq. The ligated cDNA was amplified in four rounds of PCR with nested alpha and beta constant region primers together with the SP2 primer. TCRdb reprocessing: public reads trimmed at Q25 with fastp, clones called with MiXCR, in-frame beta chains kept. Duplicate CDR3 protein sequences are folded into a single record with the most common DNA and genes. The sample has about 62,000 distinct CDR3 sequences on record, 6% to 8.5% of them singletons. Approximately 21% of the sample goes to the ten largest clones. The study described a robust, sensitive protocol for amplifying, sequencing and analyzing TCRs, using 3' ligation of a UMI-containing oligonucleotide to TCR cDNA. The receptors stem from a female donor in good health.

This clonotype was detected only a few times. The chain combines TRBV28 with TRBJ2-7; TRBD2 matches at 7 bases. The CDR3 is 14 amino acids. The V gene's germline CDR1 is MDHEN and CDR2 SYDVKM. The trim removed 5 bases at V and 4 bases at J, leaving 8 bases unmatched. The CDR3 spells CASSPGGSVYEQYF. Here the CDR3 DNA reads TGTGCCAGCAGTCCCGGCGGGAGCGTGTACGAGCAGTACTTC.

This clonotype was counted ten times or more. V gene TRBV29-1 combines with J gene TRBJ1-3; 7 bases line up with TRBD1. V was clipped by 5 bases and J by 3 bases; unmatched bases: 13. The V gene's germline CDR1 is SQVTM and CDR2 ANQGSEA. The CDR3 has 16 residues. The CDR3 bases are TGCAGCGTTCAAGGGGGCCCCTCTTCTATTGGAAACACCATATATTTT. Protein product: CSVQGGPSSIGNTIYF.

The chain is built from TRBV2 and TRBJ2-1; D gene unclear. Germline CDR1 SNHLY, CDR2 FYNNEI. Trimming took 6 bases from V and 5 from J, leaving 17 bases between them. The CDR3 is made up of 15 amino acids. CDR3 bases: TGTGCCAGCAGACGACCCTCCCTTGGTGACAATGAGCAGTTCTTC. The encoded protein is CASRRPSLGDNEQFF.

This clonotype occurred many times. V is TRBV20-1 and J is TRBJ1-5; D is undetermined. Between the trimmed V and J ends, which lost 6 bases and 4 bases, there was a span of 13 bases. The germline CDR1 and CDR2 sequences are DFQATT and SNEGSKA (reference sequence). The CDR3 has 13 amino acids. CDR3 loop: CSAEGGANQPQHF. In DNA form, the CDR3 reads TGCAGTGCCGAGGGAGGCGCTAATCAGCCCCAGCATTTT.

This chain uses TRBV4-1 with TRBJ2-3, with 13 bases that match TRBD2. This CDR3 region has 17 residues. Per the germline V gene, CDR1 is MGHRA and CDR2 is YSYEKL. The J segment lost 2 bases and the V segment lost 4 bases, leaving 6 bases of the junction unmatched. The CDR3 DNA sequence: TGCGCCAGCAGCCGAAAACTAGCGGGGGGGCCCACAGATACGCAGTATTTT. Translating it yields CASSRKLAGGPTDTQYF.

The chain has TRBV4-1 and TRBJ1-2; the match to TRBD1 covers 7 bases. After removal of 1 base from V and 2 bases from J, the junction contained 4 bases not matched to a gene. The germline V gene has CDR1 MGHRA and CDR2 YSYEKL. The CDR3 spans 15 residues. Here the CDR3 DNA reads TGCGCCAGCAGCCAAGGCACAGGGGTCAACTATGGCTACACCTTC. Amino acid sequence: CASSQGTGVNYGYTF.

In this sample, this clonotype turned up a few times. The rearrangement links TRBV14 to TRBJ2-3; D call uncertain. CDR3 length: 13 amino acids. V was shortened by 1 base and J by 6 bases, with 8 bases between the two germline ends. The germline V gene has CDR1 SGHDN and CDR2 FVKESK. CDR3 amino acids: CASSQARVDTQYF. The CDR3 DNA reads as TGTGCCAGCAGCCAAGCACGAGTGGATACGCAGTATTTT.

This clonotype was counted many times. The chain employs TRBV29-1 and TRBJ1-2; D not resolved. The CDR3 is 13 amino acids. V lost 2 bases and J 5 bases, leaving 12 bases between the germline ends. Germline CDR1 SQVTM, CDR2 ANQGSEA. CDR3 sequence (DNA): TGCAGCGTTGAAAGAAACGACCAGTATGGCTACACCTTC. Encoded protein: CSVERNDQYGYTF.

In its sample, this clonotype was seen many times. The J gene is TRBJ1-1, the V gene TRBV7-2; 7 bases match TRBD1. CDR1 and CDR2 (germline): SGHTA, FQGNSA. This CDR3 comprises 14 residues. The CDR3 sequence is CAGTERRLNTEAFF. CDR3 coding DNA: TGTGCGGGGACAGAGCGGAGATTGAACACTGAAGCTTTCTTT.

CDR3 bases: TGTGCCAGCTCACCAGAATGGGCAGATAATGAAAAACTGTTTTTT. It codes for CASSPEWADNEKLFF. The rearrangement uses TRBV18 and TRBJ1-4; D unresolved. The V gene's germline CDR1 is KGHSH and CDR2 LQKENI. The CDR3 is 15 residues long. V was trimmed by 2 bases and J by 4 bases, leaving 11 bases between them.

The chain is built from TRBV7-2 and TRBJ1-5; 7 bases match TRBD1. This CDR3 contains 13 residues. V shed 5 bases and J 5 bases; nucleotides not matched to a gene: 3. In germline, CDR1 is SGHTA, CDR2 FQGNSA. The CDR3 DNA sequence: TGTGCCAGCAGCCGTGACAGGGATCAGCCCCAGCATTTT. Its protein product is CASSRDRDQPQHF.

This clonotype has just a few counts. The chain joins TRBV11-2 to TRBJ2-1, with TRBD1 matching over 7 bases. With V trimmed by 0 bases and J by 5 bases, 22 bases remained unmatched. Per germline, CDR1 SGHAT and CDR2 FQNNGV. The CDR3 is made up of 21 amino acids. This CDR3 reads CASSLEYLGILNRGWNNEQFF. The CDR3 DNA is TGTGCCAGCAGCTTAGAGTATTTGGGGATTTTGAACAGGGGATGGAACAATGAGCAGTTCTTC.

This clonotype was observed a handful of times. V is TRBV6-2 or TRBV6-3 and J is TRBJ2-7; 9 bases fit TRBD1. The V gene end was trimmed by 6 bases and the J gene end by 3 bases; junction bases not matched to a gene: 6. The CDR3 totals 14 residues. Germline lookup yields CDR1 MNHEY and CDR2 SVGEGT. The DNA of the CDR3 is TGTGCCAGCAGCTCCGGGACAGGGATCTACGAGCAGTACTTC. Protein sequence: CASSSGTGIYEQYF.

Only a few counts were recorded for this clonotype. The chain recombines TRBV5-4 with TRBJ2-1; no definite D call. CDR3 size: 15 residues. V was cut by 0 bases and J by 2 bases, with 9 bases left in between. CDR1 and CDR2 (germline): SGHNT, YYREEE (reference sequence). CDR3 in DNA: TGTGCCAGCAGCTTGGCTGCTGGGACCTACAATGAGCAGTTCTTC. This codes for CASSLAAGTYNEQFF.

This clonotype was seen a handful of times. V and J are TRBV18 and TRBJ2-2; D not certain. V lost 3 bases, J lost 0 bases, and 11 bases lay in between. Germline V gene lookup returns CDR1 KGHSH and CDR2 LQKENI. The CDR3 is 16 amino acids. The CDR3 region has the DNA TGTGCCAGCTCACCCCAGCGAGTCGCGAACACCGGGGAGCTGTTTTTT. It codes for CASSPQRVANTGELFF.

This clonotype was seen a handful of times. V gene TRBV5-1 combines with J gene TRBJ2-3, with D perhaps TRBD2 (6 bases). V was shortened by 1 base and J by 0 bases, with 9 bases between the two germline ends. Germline assignment: CDR1 SGHRS and CDR2 YFSETQ. The CDR3 runs 15 residues. The CDR3 DNA sequence: TGCGCCAGCAGCTTGCAAGGGAGGAGCACAGATACGCAGTATTTT. Protein sequence: CASSLQGRSTDTQYF.

The table lists this clonotype with a few counts. The chain joins TRBV28 to TRBJ2-5; 7 nucleotides align to TRBD2. Losses at the gene ends were 7 bases for V and 0 bases for J; bases not matched to a gene: 8. This CDR3 contains 15 residues. The germline V gene has CDR1 MDHEN and CDR2 SYDVKM. Here the CDR3 reads CASNPSGSYQETQYF. CDR3 sequence (DNA): TGTGCCAGCAACCCTAGCGGTTCGTACCAAGAGACCCAGTACTTC.

This clonotype was counted a few times. The rearrangement joins TRBV7-3 to TRBJ2-3, with D possibly being TRBD1 or TRBD2 (5 bases each). Germline loops: CDR1 SGHTA, CDR2 FQGTGA. CDR3 length equals 17 residues. The ends were cut back, 1 base at V and 4 bases at J, with 18 bases in the middle. CDR3 DNA sequence: TGTGCCAGCAGCTTAATCCCGGGACCCATGGCTTCAGATACGCAGTATTTT. Translating it yields CASSLIPGPMASDTQYF.

This clonotype occurred a few times. The chain couples TRBV7-9 to TRBJ2-7; D is possibly TRBD1 (7 bases). Trimming removed 10 bases at V and 2 bases at J, with 12 bases between. CDR3 length equals 12 residues. Germline CDR1 is SEHNR and CDR2 is FQNEAQ (reference sequence). The CDR3 coding sequence is TGTGCCACCACCAGGGGGGCCTACGAGCAGTACTTC. Translating gives CATTRGAYEQYF.

This clonotype came up many times. The CDR3 sequence: CASKGHGAFF. In DNA form, the CDR3 reads TGTGCCAGCAAGGGGCACGGAGCTTTCTTT. The chain employs TRBV2 and TRBJ1-1, with a possible D match to TRBD1 (5 bases). Germline CDR1 SNHLY, CDR2 FYNNEI. The V gene lost 7 bases and the J gene lost 10 bases, with 10 bases spanning the gap. The CDR3 has 10 amino acids. Supplemented by reference TRBV2 and TRBJ1-1, the full variable domain reads EPEVTQTPSHQVTQMGQEVILRCVPISNHLYFYWYRQILGQKVEFLVSFYNNEISEKSEIFDDQFSVERPDGSNFTLKIRSTKLEDSAMYFCASKGHGAFFGQGTRLTVV.

The chain carries TRBV27 and TRBJ2-7; D possibly corresponds to TRBD1 (5 bases). The CDR3 is 17 residues long. Trimming pared 2 bases from V and 4 bases from J, leaving 21 bases between. Germline V gene sequence: CDR1 MNHEY, CDR2 SMNVEV (reference sequence). The CDR3 reads CASSLASGSGNPYEQYF. Here the CDR3 DNA reads TGTGCCAGCAGTTTAGCCTCCGGGTCAGGGAATCCTTACGAGCAGTACTTC.

At least ten counts were recorded for this clonotype. The V gene is TRBV25-1, the J gene TRBJ2-3; weak D call: TRBD1 (5 bases). Between the trimmed V and J ends, which lost 2 bases and 4 bases, there was a span of 10 bases. CDR1 is MGHDK, CDR2 SYGVNS, per germline. This CDR3 is 14 amino acids long. The CDR3: CASSEGAGPDTQYF. Written as DNA, the CDR3 is TGTGCCAGCAGTGAAGGGGCCGGCCCAGATACGCAGTATTTT. The whole variable domain, remainder taken from reference TRBV25-1 and TRBJ2-3, is EADIYQTPRYLVIGTGKKITLECSQTMGHDKMYWYQQDPGMELHLIHYSYGVNSTEKGDLSSESTVSRIRTEHFPLTLESARPSHTSQYLCASSEGAGPDTQYFGPGTRLTVL.

This clonotype was counted at least ten times. The genes are TRBV3-1 and TRBJ1-2, with D uncertain. The CDR3 loop spans 13 amino acids. Germline CDR1 LGHDT, CDR2 YNNKEL (reference sequence). V was trimmed by 0 bases and J by 4 bases, leaving 6 bases between them. For the CDR3, the DNA is TGTGCCAGCAGCCAAGACAGGTTCTATGGCTACACCTTC. Translating gives CASSQDRFYGYTF.

This clonotype was recorded at least ten times. The chain couples TRBV11-2 to TRBJ1-1; no reliable D call. The CDR3 consists of 16 residues. The germline CDR1 and CDR2 sequences are SGHAT and FQNNGV. V was pared by 0 bases and J by 0 bases, with 11 bases between. CDR3 in DNA: TGTGCCAGCAGCTTAGAATTCGGGAAAATGAACACTGAAGCTTTCTTT. This gives the protein CASSLEFGKMNTEAFF. Based on the CDR3 plus reference TRBV11-2 and TRBJ1-1, the full variable domain is EAGVAQSPRYKIIEKRQSVAFWCNPISGHATLYWYQQILGQGPKLLIQFQNNGVVDDSQLPKDRFSAERLKGVDSTLKIQPAKLEDSAVYLCASSLEFGKMNTEAFFGQGTRLTVV.

This clonotype was detected only a few times. This chain links TRBV28 with TRBJ2-7, with a weak D call TRBD2 (5 bases). V dropped 5 bases and J dropped 6 bases, with 17 bases sitting between them. Germline V gene data show CDR1 as MDHEN and CDR2 as SYDVKM. The length of the CDR3 is 14 residues. The CDR3 DNA is TGTGCCAGCAGTCCGGGTGGGAGTGGGTCCGAGCAGTACTTC. The encoded protein is CASSPGGSGSEQYF.

The chain uses TRBV5-1 and TRBJ2-7; D is unclear. The CDR3 consists of 15 residues. Looked up from germline, CDR1 is SGHRS and CDR2 is YFSETQ. V was cut by 2 bases and J by 2 bases, with 14 bases left in between. The CDR3 sequence is CASSLDLDPPYEQYF. CDR3 in DNA: TGCGCCAGCAGCTTAGATCTAGACCCTCCCTACGAGCAGTACTTC.

The CDR3 here is CASRHSSGTEAFF. The CDR3 bases are TGCGCCAGCAGACACAGCTCGGGGACTGAAGCTTTCTTT. This chain joins TRBV5-1 and TRBJ1-1; D uncertain. This CDR3 has 13 residues. The germline V gene has CDR1 SGHRS and CDR2 YFSETQ. V gave up 5 bases and J gave up 5 bases, with 13 bases separating them.

The sample holds a few counts of this clonotype. This sequence joins TRBV20-1 and TRBJ2-7, with TRBD1 identical over 9 bases. The CDR3 spans 12 residues. V trimming: 8 bases; J trimming: 4 bases; junction bases outside the gene matches: 6. Germline loops: CDR1 DFQATT, CDR2 SNEGSKA (reference sequence). CDR3: CSPDRGRYEQYF. As DNA, the CDR3 is TGCAGTCCGGACAGGGGAAGATACGAGCAGTACTTC.

The chain is built from TRBV27 and TRBJ1-6; perhaps TRBD1 as D (5 bases). Trimming stripped 6 bases from V and 0 bases from J, with 18 bases between. The CDR3 totals 18 residues. Germline CDR1 and CDR2: MNHEY and SMNVEV (reference sequence). CDR3 bases: TGTGCCAGCAGCCTCGGGACCTCACTGAGCTCCTATAATTCACCCCTCCACTTT. This codes for CASSLGTSLSSYNSPLHF.